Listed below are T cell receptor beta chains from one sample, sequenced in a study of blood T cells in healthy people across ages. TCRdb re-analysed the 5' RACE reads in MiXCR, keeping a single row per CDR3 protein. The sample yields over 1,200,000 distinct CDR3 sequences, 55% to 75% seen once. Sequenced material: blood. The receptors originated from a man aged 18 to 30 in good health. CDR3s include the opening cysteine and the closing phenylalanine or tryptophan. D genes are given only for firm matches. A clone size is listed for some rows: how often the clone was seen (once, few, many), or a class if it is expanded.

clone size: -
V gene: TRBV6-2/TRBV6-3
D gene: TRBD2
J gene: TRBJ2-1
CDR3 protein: CASRGLVIEQFF
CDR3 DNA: TGTGCCAGCAGGGGACTAGTCATTGAGCAGTTCTTC

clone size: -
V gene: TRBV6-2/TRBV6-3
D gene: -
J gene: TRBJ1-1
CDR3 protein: CASNHPRGGTEAFF
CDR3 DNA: TGTGCCAGCAATCATCCTCGCGGGGGCACTGAAGCTTTCTTT

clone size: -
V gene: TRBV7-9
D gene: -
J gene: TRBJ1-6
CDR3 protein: CASSPPIFPSPLNF
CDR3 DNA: TGTGCCAGCAGCCCCCCCATATTTCCCTCACCCCTCAACTTT

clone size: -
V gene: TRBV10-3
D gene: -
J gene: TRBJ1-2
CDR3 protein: CAISGTEPNYGYTF
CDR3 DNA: TGTGCCATCAGTGGGACCGAACCGAACTATGGCTACACCTTC

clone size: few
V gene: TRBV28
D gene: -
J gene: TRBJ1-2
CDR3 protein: CASSPRRGNYGYTF
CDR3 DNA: TGTGCCAGCAGTCCTCGTCGGGGTAACTATGGCTACACCTTC

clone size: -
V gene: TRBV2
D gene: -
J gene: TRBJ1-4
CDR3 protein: CASSLNTATNEKLFF
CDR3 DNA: TGTGCCAGCAGCCTCAACACAGCAACTAATGAAAAACTGTTTTTT

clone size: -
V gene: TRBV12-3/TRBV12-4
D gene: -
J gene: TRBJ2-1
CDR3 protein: CASSLEGVNNEQFF
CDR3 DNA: TGTGCCAGCAGCCTAGAAGGGGTTAACAATGAGCAGTTCTTC

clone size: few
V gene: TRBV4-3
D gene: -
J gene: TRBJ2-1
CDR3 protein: CASSQDRGGALNEQFF
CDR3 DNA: TGCGCCAGCAGCCAAGATAGGGGGGGGGCCCTCAATGAGCAGTTCTTC

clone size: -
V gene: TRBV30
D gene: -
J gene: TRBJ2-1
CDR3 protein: CAWRGAGLNEQFF
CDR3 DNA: TGTGCCTGGAGGGGGGCAGGTCTAAATGAGCAGTTCTTC

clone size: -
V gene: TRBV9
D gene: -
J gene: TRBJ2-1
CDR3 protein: CASSGYYTRYNEQFF
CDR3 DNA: TGTGCCAGCAGCGGATACTATACCCGCTACAATGAGCAGTTCTTC

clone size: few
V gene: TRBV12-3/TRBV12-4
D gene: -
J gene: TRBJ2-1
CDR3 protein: CASSPPHYYNEQFF
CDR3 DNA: TGTGCCAGCAGTCCTCCTCACTATTACAATGAGCAGTTCTTC

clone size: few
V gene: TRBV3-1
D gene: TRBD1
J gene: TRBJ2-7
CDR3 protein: CASSQGTGGGEQYF
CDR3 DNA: TGTGCCAGCAGCCAGGGGACAGGGGGTGGCGAGCAGTACTTC

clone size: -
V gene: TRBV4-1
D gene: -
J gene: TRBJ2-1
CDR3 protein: CASRQGRVEFF
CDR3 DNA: TGCGCCAGCAGACAAGGACGGGTGGAGTTCTTC

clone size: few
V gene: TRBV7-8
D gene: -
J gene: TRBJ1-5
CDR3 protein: CASSLLQGFNQPQHF
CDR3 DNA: TGTGCCAGCAGCTTACTTCAGGGATTCAATCAGCCCCAGCATTTT

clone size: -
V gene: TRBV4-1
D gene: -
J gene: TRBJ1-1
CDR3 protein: CASSQDAPSMNTEAFF
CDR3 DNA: TGCGCCAGCAGCCAAGATGCCCCAAGTATGAACACTGAAGCTTTCTTT

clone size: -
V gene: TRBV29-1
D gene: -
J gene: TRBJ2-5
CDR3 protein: CSVQDGRGGETQYF
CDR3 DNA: TGCAGCGTTCAAGATGGAAGGGGTGGAGAGACCCAGTACTTC

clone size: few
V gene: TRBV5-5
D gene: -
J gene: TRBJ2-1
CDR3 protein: CASSLGRGPNNEQFF
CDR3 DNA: TGTGCCAGCAGCTTGGGGAGGGGCCCAAACAATGAGCAGTTCTTC

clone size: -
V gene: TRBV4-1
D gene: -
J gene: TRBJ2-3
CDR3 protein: CASSQAGPTDTQYF
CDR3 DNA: TGCGCCAGCAGCCAAGCGGGGCCCACAGATACGCAGTATTTT

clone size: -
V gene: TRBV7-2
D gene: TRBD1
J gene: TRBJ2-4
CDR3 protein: CASSWRGGQGVGIQYF
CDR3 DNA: TGTGCCAGCAGCTGGAGGGGTGGACAGGGGGTAGGCATTCAGTACTTC

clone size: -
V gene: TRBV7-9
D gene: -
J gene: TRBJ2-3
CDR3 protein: CASSFAGNTDTQYF
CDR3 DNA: TGTGCCAGCAGCTTTGCGGGAAACACAGATACGCAGTATTTT

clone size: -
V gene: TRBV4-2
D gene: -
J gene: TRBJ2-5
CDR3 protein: CASSQVSRQETQYF
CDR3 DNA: TGTGCCAGCAGCCAAGTAAGCAGACAAGAGACCCAGTACTTC

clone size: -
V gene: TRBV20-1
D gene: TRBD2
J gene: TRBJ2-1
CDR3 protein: CSASLLAETYNEQFF
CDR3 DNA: TGCAGTGCTAGCTTGCTAGCGGAGACCTACAATGAGCAGTTCTTC

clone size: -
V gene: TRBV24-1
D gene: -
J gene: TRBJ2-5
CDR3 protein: CATSDFRQQETQYF
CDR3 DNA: TGTGCCACCAGTGATTTTAGGCAGCAAGAGACCCAGTACTTC

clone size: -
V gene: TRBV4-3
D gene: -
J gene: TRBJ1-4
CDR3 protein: CASSQEALNEKLFF
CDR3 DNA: TGCGCCAGCAGCCAAGAAGCCCTGAATGAAAAACTGTTTTTT

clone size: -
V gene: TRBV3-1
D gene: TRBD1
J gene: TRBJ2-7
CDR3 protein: CASSQRTGTGTYEQYF
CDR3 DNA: TGTGCCAGCAGCCAAAGAACCGGGACAGGGACCTACGAGCAGTACTTC

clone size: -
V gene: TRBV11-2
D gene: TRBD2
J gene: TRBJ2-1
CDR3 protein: CASSQILAGEAVSYNEQFF
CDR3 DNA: TGTGCCAGCAGCCAGATACTAGCGGGGGAAGCGGTGTCCTACAATGAGCAGTTCTTC

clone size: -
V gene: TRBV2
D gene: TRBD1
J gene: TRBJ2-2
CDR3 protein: CASRSTGGPGELFF
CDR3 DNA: TGTGCCAGCAGGAGTACAGGGGGCCCCGGGGAGCTGTTTTTT

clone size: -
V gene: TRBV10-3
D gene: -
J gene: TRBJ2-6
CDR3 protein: CAYGPGANALTF
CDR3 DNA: TGTGCCTATGGCCCTGGGGCCAACGCCCTGACTTTC

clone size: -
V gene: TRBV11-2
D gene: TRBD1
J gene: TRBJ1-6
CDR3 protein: CASSSHGGGQVRSSYNSPLHF
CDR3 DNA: TGTGCCAGCAGCTCCCACGGGGGGGGACAGGTGCGCAGCTCCTATAATTCACCCCTCCACTTT

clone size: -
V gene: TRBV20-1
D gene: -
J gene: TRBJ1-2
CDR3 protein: CSAREPGTYGYTF
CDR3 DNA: TGCAGTGCTAGGGAACCTGGGACCTATGGCTACACCTTC

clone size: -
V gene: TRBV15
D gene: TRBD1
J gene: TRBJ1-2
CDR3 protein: CATSNGDRGNYGYTF
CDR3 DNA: TGTGCCACCAGCAACGGTGACAGGGGGAACTATGGCTACACCTTC

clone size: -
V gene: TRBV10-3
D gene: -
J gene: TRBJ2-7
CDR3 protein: CAVRSPYEQYF
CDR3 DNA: TGTGCCGTCAGGTCCCCGTACGAGCAGTACTTC

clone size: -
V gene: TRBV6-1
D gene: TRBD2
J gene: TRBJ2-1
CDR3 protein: CASSGGTSGRAGIWEQFF
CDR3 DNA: TGTGCCAGCAGTGGCGGGACTAGCGGTCGAGCAGGTATATGGGAGCAGTTCTTC

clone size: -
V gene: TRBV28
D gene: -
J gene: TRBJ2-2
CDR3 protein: CASSPEMASNTGELFF
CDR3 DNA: TGTGCCAGCAGCCCCGAGATGGCGTCGAACACCGGGGAGCTGTTTTTT

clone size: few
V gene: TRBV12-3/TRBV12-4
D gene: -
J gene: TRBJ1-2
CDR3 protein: CASTRTESNYGYTF
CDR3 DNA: TGTGCCAGCACCCGGACTGAATCTAACTATGGCTACACCTTC

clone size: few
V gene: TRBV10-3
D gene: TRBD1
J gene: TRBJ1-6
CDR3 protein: CAIRDRANSPLHF
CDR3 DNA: TGTGCCATCCGGGACAGGGCCAATTCACCCCTCCACTTT

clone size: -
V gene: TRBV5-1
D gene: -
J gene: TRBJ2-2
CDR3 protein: CASSLEGITGELFF
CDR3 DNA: TGCGCCAGCAGCTTGGAGGGGATCACCGGGGAGCTGTTTTTT

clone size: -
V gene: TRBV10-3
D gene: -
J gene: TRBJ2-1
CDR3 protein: CANKADAEDEQFF
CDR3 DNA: TGTGCCAACAAAGCGGATGCCGAGGATGAGCAGTTCTTC

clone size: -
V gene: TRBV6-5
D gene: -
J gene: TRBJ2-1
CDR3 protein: CASSNRGPNEQFF
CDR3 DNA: TGTGCCAGCAGTAACCGGGGGCCCAATGAGCAGTTCTTC

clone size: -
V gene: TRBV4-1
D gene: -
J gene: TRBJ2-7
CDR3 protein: CASSHLDSPSYEQYF
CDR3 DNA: TGCGCCAGCAGCCACCTGGACTCTCCTAGCTACGAGCAGTACTTC

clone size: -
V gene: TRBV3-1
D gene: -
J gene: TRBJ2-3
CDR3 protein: CVSSQALALATDTQYF
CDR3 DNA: TGTGTCAGCAGCCAAGCACTGGCCCTAGCCACAGATACGCAGTATTTT

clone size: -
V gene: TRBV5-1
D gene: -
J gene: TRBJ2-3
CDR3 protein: CTSSLVGFGDTQYF
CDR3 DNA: TGCACCAGCAGCTTGGTAGGATTTGGGGATACGCAGTATTTT

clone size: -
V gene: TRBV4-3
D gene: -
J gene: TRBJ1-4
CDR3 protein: CASSQSGVAEDEKLFF
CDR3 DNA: TGCGCCAGCAGCCAATCCGGTGTTGCAGAAGATGAAAAACTGTTTTTT

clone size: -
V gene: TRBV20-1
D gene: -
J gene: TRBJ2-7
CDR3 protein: CSAKTDSYEQYF
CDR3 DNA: TGCAGTGCTAAGACAGACTCCTACGAGCAGTACTTC

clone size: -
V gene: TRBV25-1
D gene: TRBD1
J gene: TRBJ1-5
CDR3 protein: CASSETGVNQPQHF
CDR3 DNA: TGTGCCAGCAGTGAGACAGGGGTCAATCAGCCCCAGCATTTT

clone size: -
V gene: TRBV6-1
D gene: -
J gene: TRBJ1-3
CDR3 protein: CASRVSSPGNTIYF
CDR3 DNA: TGCGCCAGCCGAGTCTCTAGTCCTGGAAACACCATATATTTT

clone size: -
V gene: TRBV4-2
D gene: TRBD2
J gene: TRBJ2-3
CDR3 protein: CASSQVGGEGDTQYF
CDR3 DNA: TGTGCCAGCAGCCAAGTTGGCGGGGAGGGAGATACGCAGTATTTT

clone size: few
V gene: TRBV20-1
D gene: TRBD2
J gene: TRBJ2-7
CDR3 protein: CSASGRASGRSDEQYF
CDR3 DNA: TGCAGTGCCTCAGGTCGGGCTAGCGGGAGGAGTGATGAGCAGTACTTC

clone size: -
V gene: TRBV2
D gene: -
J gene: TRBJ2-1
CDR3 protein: CASSPGQQFF
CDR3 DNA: TGTGCCAGCAGTCCGGGACAGCAGTTCTTC

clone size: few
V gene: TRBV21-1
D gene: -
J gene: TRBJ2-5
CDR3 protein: CASSKAWDRGLKTQYF
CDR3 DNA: TGTGCCAGCAGCAAAGCGTGGGACAGGGGGTTGAAGACCCAGTACTTC

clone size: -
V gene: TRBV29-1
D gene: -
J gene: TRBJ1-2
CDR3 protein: CSAERGYGYTF
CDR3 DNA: TGCAGCGCCGAACGGGGCTATGGCTACACCTTC

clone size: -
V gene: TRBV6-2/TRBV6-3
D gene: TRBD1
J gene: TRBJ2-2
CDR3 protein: CASSPPGTGGVTGELFF
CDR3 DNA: TGTGCCAGCAGTCCTCCCGGGACAGGGGGAGTTACCGGGGAGCTGTTTTTT

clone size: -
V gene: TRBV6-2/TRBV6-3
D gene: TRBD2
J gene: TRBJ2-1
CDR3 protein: CASSSGTSGGLYNEQFF
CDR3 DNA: TGTGCCAGCAGCTCAGGGACTAGCGGGGGTCTATACAATGAGCAGTTCTTC

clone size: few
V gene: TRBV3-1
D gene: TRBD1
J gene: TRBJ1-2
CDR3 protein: CASSQVWTGGGYTF
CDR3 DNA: TGTGCCAGCAGCCAAGTATGGACAGGGGGTGGCTACACCTTC

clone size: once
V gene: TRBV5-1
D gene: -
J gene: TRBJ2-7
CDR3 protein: CASSTGDRKEVEQYF
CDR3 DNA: TGCGCCAGCAGCACGGGCGACAGGAAGGAGGTCGAGCAGTACTTC